The sequence of this T cell receptor (beta chain) was determined in a study of blood T cell repertoires in COVID-19. Study summary: Samples of COVID-19 (acute and convalescent) were obtained from the United States, Italy and Spain.

Germline values: CDR1 DFQATT, CDR2 SNEGSKA (reference sequence). CDR3 length equals 11 residues. How the authors handled the data: How many nucleated cells were present was estimated from reference gene primer amplification. The protocol was immunoSEQ multiplex PCR, while the TCRdb copy is restricted to in-frame clones and leaves out a portion. V and J calls plus clone size are reproduced from that table; the DNA served to infer D and trimming. Of 200,000 to 250,000 clones in the sample, 85% were seen once. Recruited during active infection, patients (from Seattle) were subsequently followed longitudinally.

Source material: peripheral blood. The clonotype was recovered from a man aged 50 to 59 with COVID-19, enrolled during active disease. This chain uses TRBV20-1 with TRBJ2-1; 8 nucleotides agree with TRBD2. This CDR3 is CSQRGYNEQFF. The DNA of the CDR3 is TGCAGCCAGCGGGGGTACAATGAGCAGTTCTTC.